The T cell receptor (beta chain) under discussion was sequenced for a study of Ad26.COV2.S vaccination and SARS-CoV-2 variants. Treatment of the sample: 19 received Ad26.COV2.S at low or high dose, single or two shots; a few received placebo; per-sample allocation not given. Material that was analyzed had been drawn on day 63 after the first vaccine or placebo injection. This CDR3 has 12 residues. V lost 10 bases and J 3 bases, leaving 10 bases between the germline ends. Germline V CDR1 and CDR2: MDHEN, SYDVKM. The protocol was immunoSEQ multiplex PCR, while the TCRdb copy is restricted to in-frame clones and leaves out a portion. The sample yields around 300,000 clones, around 88% seen once. This clone was found once.

This chain links TRBV28 with TRBJ1-5, with D perhaps matching TRBD1 (5 bases). The TCR was taken from a person aged 18-65 years who received the Ad26.COV2.S COVID-19 vaccine or a placebo. This material consisted of peripheral blood, taken in a trial of Ad26.COV2.S vaccine versus placebo. CDR3 coding DNA: TGTGCCACCGGGACTTCCAATCAGCCCCAGCATTTT. It is translated as CATGTSNQPQHF. Full variable domain (remainder filled in from reference TRBV28 and TRBJ1-5): DVKVTQSSRYLVKRTGEKVFLECVQDMDHENMFWYRQDPGLGLRLIYFSYDVKMKEKGDIPEGYSVSREKKERFSLILESASTNQTSMYLCATGTSNQPQHFGDGTRLSIL.